This T cell receptor (beta chain) was profiled in a study of naive and memory T cell subsets (dated by TCRdb to the late 2010s). In the study overall: Sorted naive and memory T cell subsets from peripheral blood were analyzed in the study using a UMI-based, open-source pipeline for TCR alpha and beta sequencing. RNA was DNase-treated and reverse transcribed with TCR constant-region primers, mostly using SuperScript III. The functional CMV T cell responses agreed completely with IgG serology results. Paper-wide results and their limitations: Gini index rose and Shannon and inverse Simpson diversity fell from naive through CM, EM and EMRA in both CD4 and CD8 cells. RNA-based TCR counts may be affected by expression changes linked to T cell activation and differentiation. TCR abundance followed a power law whose exponent differed between naive and memory subsets but was consistent across the three individuals. Once error correction was done, more than 90% of naive TCR sequences showed up just once, which made the naive abundance distributions much steeper than those of the memory subsets. Each clonotype was defined as a single alpha or beta chain sequence rather than as a paired alpha/beta receptor. A few larger clonotypes were found in naive repertoires, especially CD8, and these larger clonotypes were possibly memory cells re-expressing CD45RA. The repertoire findings for the naive and memory subsets could not be validated against a ground truth because none was available.

Library creation used UMI-ligation and nested PCR. An equimolar mix of two oligonucleotides covering both TRBC1 and TRBC2 was used as the beta constant-region primer. The ligated cDNA went through four rounds of PCR with nested alpha and beta constant-region primers together with the SP2 primer. A single-stranded oligonucleotide bearing the SP2 primer plus a 12-nucleotide UMI was ligated onto the 3' end of the cDNA by T4 RNA ligase 1. The ligation reaction was kept at 16 degrees C for about 20-24 hours. PCR2 was typically run as a SYBR Green qPCR and stopped at a predetermined threshold to prevent over-amplification. Agencourt AMPure XP magnetic beads were used for all purifications after the first. Libraries were quantified by Qubit and checked on a TapeStation, with a main peak expected near 650 bp. Pooled libraries were sequenced on an Illumina MiSeq with v2 2x251 paired-end kits, typically giving about 0.85-2.3 million reads per sample. Each sample's library went into the pool at around 4 nM, and about 5-7% PhiX was added to help with cluster recognition. On the study's bioinformatics: V and J genes were assigned to Demultiplexor-processed FASTQ reads by Decombinator through tag matching, with a single base-pair mismatch being allowed. By using UMIs, Collapsinator corrected both sequencing errors and the frequency errors caused by PCR heterogeneity. TCRs were translated and CDR3s were extracted from the conserved cysteine to the FGXG phenylalanine by CDR3Translator, with non-productive sequences being flagged. Gini, Shannon entropy and inverse Simpson indices were computed after subsampling the repertoires to the same number of UMI-defined TCRs. Within the linear range, a power law was fitted by maximum likelihood to the distributions of clonotype abundance. For one naive CD8 sample, the pipeline and MIGEC produced similar UMI counts, unique TCR numbers and clonal distributions. One analysis removed from the naive repertoire any naive TCRs that were also found in any memory subset from the same donor. A set of roughly 6,600 CMV-associated CDR3 sequences, compiled from VDJdb and a published dataset, was used to search the repertoires. Starting from the raw public reads, TCRdb applied fastp trimming at Q25, assembled clones with MiXCR and retained in-frame beta chains. Each entry merges the rows of one CDR3 protein and shows their most common DNA and genes. V and J calls and clone size were set by TCRdb, not the authors. The sample profile shows 130,000 to 150,000 distinct CDR3 sequences; roughly 20% of them were found once. The ten top clones hold 0.085% to 0.11% of the sample.

Separate amplification of TCR alpha and beta chain libraries was performed from the second PCR step onward. Donor CMV status was determined by IFNgamma production from CD4+ T cells after overnight stimulation of fresh PBMCs with CMV viral lysate. CD4 T cells were positively selected with Miltenyi beads, followed by positive selection of CD8 T cells from the CD4-negative fraction. Cells stained for CD3, CD4, CD8, CD45RA, CD27 and a live/dead dye were sorted on a BD Aria II into four subsets by CD45RA and CD27. A few healthy volunteers provided blood, and the blood of each volunteer was split into CD4 and CD8 T cells and then into four differentiation subsets. Approximately 120 ml of peripheral blood was collected from each donor, and PBMC were isolated by Ficoll-Paque PLUS density-gradient centrifugation. Sorted cells were lysed in RLT buffer, after which RNA was extracted using a Qiagen RNeasy kit and stored at -80 degrees C.

CDR1 LGHDT and CDR2 YNNKEL are derived from the germline V gene (reference sequence). Reading from cysteine to phenylalanine, the CDR3 counts 16 amino acids. Of all the DNA, just the CDR3 is kept, 48 bases in frame from base 1. V lost 1 base and J lost 4 bases; the stretch between them is 16 bases long. Notes on this clonotype: Its antigen is unknown. Base qualities are not recorded, but no much larger clone differs from it by a single base.

Source material: naive CD4+ T cells from blood. The label giving this sample's cell subset or site can be read as: naive T cells, CD45RA high CD27+. The clonotype was recovered from a human donor in good health. The V and J segments used are TRBV3-1 and TRBJ1-1; the D gene is unclear. The nucleotide sequence reads as follows: TGTGCCAGCAGCCAAGGGGGTGCAGGAAGAGGCACTGAAGCTTTCTTT. It is translated as CASSQGGAGRGTEAFF.